This TCR beta chain was observed in a study of graft-versus-host responses after intestinal transplantation. Study background: Anti-thymocyte globulin induction, then tacrolimus and steroids for two to four years, went to all recipients.

Per the germline V gene, CDR1 is MNHNY and CDR2 is SVGAGI (reference sequence). The CDR3 totals 12 residues. Trimming removed 5 bases from V and 4 bases from J, with 8 bases in between. TCRdb keeps only in-frame clones here, not all; method: immunoSEQ multiplex PCR. The sample includes 150,000 or so clones, around 90% of them seen just once. Note on this clone: What it binds is not known. The identical CDR3 is also encoded by other nucleotide sequences in the sample.

The source material was unstimulated CD4+ T cells sorted from spleen or lymph node cells, sampled before intestinal transplant. The origin of this receptor is a human donor who received an intestinal transplant. The chain uses TRBV6-6 and TRBJ1-2; D not resolved. CDR3 sequence (DNA): TGTGCCAGCAGTCCAGAGGGCTATGGCTACACCTTC. Translated: CASSPEGYGYTF.